This passage covers 12 T cell receptor beta chains from one sample sequenced in a study of T cell repertoires in cytomegalovirus infection. These receptors' antigens are unknown. TCRdb recomputed calls from the reads with MiXCR, one row per CDR3 protein. In the table there are some 320,000 distinct CDR3 sequences, roughly 28% of which are singletons. Here the sequenced sample was cultured PBMCs, taken from culture after CMV antigen stimulation. These receptor sequences come from a human donor in good health (CMV status not recorded). Some clones in this sample may be carry-over from other donors' samples.

The chain is built from TRBV28 and TRBJ2-6, with 12 bases lining up with TRBD1. This CDR3 contains 19 residues. Losses at the gene ends were 3 bases for V and 4 bases for J; bases not matched to a gene: 10. The V gene's germline CDR1 is MDHEN and CDR2 SYDVKM. CDR3 loop: CASSFPRGQGARGANVLTF. The DNA of the CDR3 is TGTGCCAGCAGTTTTCCGCGGGGACAGGGGGCGCGAGGGGCCAACGTCCTGACTTTC.

This rearrangement joins TRBV27 to TRBJ2-3, with TRBD1 matching 8 bases. In germline, CDR1 is MNHEY, CDR2 SMNVEV (reference sequence). The CDR3 has 12 amino acids. V dropped 7 bases and J dropped 4; count of bases not matched to a gene: 1. For the CDR3, the DNA is TGTGCCAGCAAGGGACAGGCAGATACGCAGTATTTT. Amino acids: CASKGQADTQYF.

This clonotype was found many times. This chain joins TRBV6-1 and TRBJ1-1; D is undetermined. The CDR3 spans 12 residues. V dropped 6 bases and J dropped 2 bases, with 7 bases sitting between them. Per germline, CDR1 MNHNS and CDR2 SASEGT. The CDR3 region is CASRKGNTEAFF. The CDR3, as DNA: TGTGCCAGCAGGAAAGGCAACACTGAAGCTTTCTTT.

This clonotype occurred many times. The V and J genes are TRBV7-6 and TRBJ2-3, with 10 nucleotides matching TRBD2. The CDR3 loop spans 16 amino acids. Germline assignment: CDR1 SGHVS and CDR2 FNYEAQ. The ends lost 5 bases at V and 3 bases at J; junction bases unmatched: 8. CDR3 DNA: TGTGCCAGCAGCCGCCCAAGCGGGAGGGATACAGATACGCAGTATTTT. Its protein product is CASSRPSGRDTDTQYF. The entire variable domain, with the rest obtained from reference TRBV7-6 and TRBJ2-3, is as follows: GAGVSQSPRYKVTKRGQDVALRCDPISGHVSLYWYRQALGQGPEFLTYFNYEAQQDKSGLPNDRFSAERPEGSISTLTIQRTEQRDSAMYRCASSRPSGRDTDTQYFGPGTRLTVL.

V and J are TRBV3-1 and TRBJ1-2; 8 nucleotides align to TRBD1. The germline CDR1 and CDR2 sequences are LGHDT and YNNKEL (reference sequence). Germline trimming cut 4 bases from V and 4 bases from J; bases unmatched to any gene: 5. The CDR3 totals 14 residues. In nucleotides, the CDR3 is TGTGCCAGCAGCCGGACAGGGCCCGTCTATGGCTACACCTTC. Its translation is CASSRTGPVYGYTF.

This clonotype was counted ten times or more. The rearrangement links TRBV7-2 to TRBJ2-4; 11 positions agree with TRBD1. Trimming removed 5 bases from V and 0 bases from J; junction bases left unmatched: 9. The V gene's germline CDR1 is SGHTA and CDR2 FQGNSA. The CDR3 has 18 residues. Written as DNA, the CDR3 is TGTGCCAGCAGCGGGCCGGGACAGGGGGAGATAGCCAAAAACATTCAGTACTTC. Translating it yields CASSGPGQGEIAKNIQYF.

The chain carries TRBV7-3 and TRBJ2-3; D is possibly TRBD1 or TRBD2 (6 bases each). Germline CDR1 and CDR2: SGHTA and FQGTGA. V lost 6 bases and J 6 bases, leaving 16 bases between the germline ends. This CDR3 is 14 amino acids long. The CDR3 DNA is TGTGCCAGCAGGGGGGGCTCTCCAGCGGATACGCAGTATTTT. Protein sequence: CASRGGSPADTQYF.

This clonotype turned up a few times. The gene calls are TRBV12-3 or TRBV12-4 and TRBJ1-1, with D tentatively TRBD1 (5 bases). Trimming took off 1 base at V and 11 bases at J, with 11 bases between the two ends. This CDR3 comprises 12 residues. The DNA for the CDR3 is TGTGCCAGCAGTTTAGGGACACCAAGGGCTTTCTTT. It specifies CASSLGTPRAFF.

The chain recombines TRBV12-3 or TRBV12-4 with TRBJ2-5; 8 bases fit TRBD2. This CDR3 region has 16 residues. The junction had 12 bases not matched to a gene; V was cut back by 4 bases and J by 5 bases. Here the CDR3 reads CASSSPGAGVGETQYF. CDR3 in DNA: TGTGCCAGCAGTTCCCCTGGAGCGGGAGTTGGCGAGACCCAGTACTTC.

This clonotype was seen only a few times. The rearrangement links TRBV3-1 to TRBJ1-1; D perhaps matches TRBD1 (5 bases). This CDR3 spans 11 amino acids. The germline V gene has CDR1 LGHDT and CDR2 YNNKEL (reference sequence). V lost 2 bases to trimming and J lost 8 bases, with 6 bases between them. The CDR3 sequence: CASSQNREAFF. The CDR3 coding sequence is TGTGCCAGCAGCCAAAACAGGGAAGCTTTCTTT.

This clonotype was seen a handful of times. The J gene is TRBJ2-3, the V gene TRBV7-2; possibly TRBD2 for D (6 bases). V was shortened by 5 bases and J by 0 bases, with 15 bases between the two germline ends. Germline-derived CDR1 and CDR2 are SGHTA and FQGNSA. The CDR3 is 16 amino acids. CDR3 amino acids: CASSPPGLASTDTQYF. In DNA, the CDR3 is TGTGCCAGCAGCCCCCCGGGACTCGCTAGCACAGATACGCAGTATTTT.

The table lists this clonotype with many counts. The chain recombines TRBV7-9 with TRBJ1-5; D unclear. Trimming left V 8 bases short and J 0 bases short, with 11 bases between. Looked up from germline, CDR1 is SEHNR and CDR2 is FQNEAQ (reference sequence). The CDR3 consists of 14 residues. The CDR3 nucleotides read TGTGCCAGCTCCATGGGGTATAGCAATCAGCCCCAGCATTTT. Encoded protein: CASSMGYSNQPQHF.